This T cell receptor beta chain was captured by sequencing in a study of shared clonotypes between healthy human individuals. Background on the study: Three plates were used per donor for CD4 naive, three for CD4 memory, two for CD8 naive and one for CD8 memory.

General study findings and limits: Blood alone was sampled, and tissue repertoires likely differ. Clonotype sharing among donors, it was expected, would be affected by sequencing depth.

The ends were cut back, 5 bases at V and 2 bases at J, with 9 bases in the middle. The germline CDR1 and CDR2 sequences are SGHTA and FQGTGA. This CDR3 has 13 amino acids. About this clone: The target antigen is unknown.

Profiling relied on immunoSEQ multiplex PCR, and the TCRdb table lists in-frame clones only, not all of them. The sample consists of just over 2,000,000 clones, about 95% of them appearing once. CD45RO-negative, CCR7-positively selected cells formed the naive CD8 fraction, excluding terminally differentiated effector memory CD45RA+ cells. The rearrangement uses TRBV7-3 and TRBJ1-1, with D possibly matching TRBD1 (6 bases). This clonotype was obtained from a man between 18 and 35 years old in good health. Sample: naive CD8+ T cells sorted from blood. Here the CDR3 DNA reads TGTGCCAGCAGCGCACAGGGAAACACTGAAGCTTTCTTT. This gives the protein CASSAQGNTEAFF.